A single sample gave rise to the 8 T cell receptor beta chains below, sequenced in a study of T cells after yellow fever vaccination. TCRdb reprocessed the 5' RACE reads with MiXCR, giving one entry per CDR3 protein. Among about 53,000 distinct CDR3 sequences listed, 5.7% were seen once. The sequenced sample was PBMCs, either bulk or a sorted T-cell subset (CD4+, CD8+, memory, or dextramer-sorted; not recorded which), obtained on the day of the yellow fever booster vaccination. These receptors all stem from a man aged 18 to 30 who received the YFV17D yellow fever vaccine.

The rearrangement joins TRBV6-6 to TRBJ2-5; no definite D call. V lost 2 bases, J lost 1 base, and 23 bases lay in between. The CDR3 is 19 residues long. Germline V gene sequence: CDR1 MNHNY, CDR2 SVGAGI (reference sequence). CDR3 DNA sequence: TGTGCCAGCAGTTACCCGGCCGAGAGACACCAATTATTCCAAGAGACCCAGTACTTC. Translated, it gives CASSYPAERHQLFQETQYF.

Regarding this clonotype: A read error may be the cause here, since a much bigger clone is one base away. This chain connects TRBV7-2 to TRBJ1-2; possible D gene TRBD1, 6 bases. The length of the CDR3 is 14 residues. Germline assignment: CDR1 SGHTA and CDR2 FQGNSA. CDR3 residues: CASSIDDRLYGCTF. CDR3 DNA sequence: TGTGCCAGCAGCATTGACGACAGGCTCTATGGCTGCACCTTC.

This chain links TRBV6-2 or TRBV6-3 with TRBJ1-2; D ambiguous. Trimming removed 0 bases at V and 6 bases at J, with 14 bases between. The germline gives CDR1 MNHEY, CDR2 SVGEGT. The CDR3 sequence is 15 residues long. The CDR3 region is CASSYSIPGFDGYTF. The CDR3 nucleotides are TGTGCCAGCAGTTACTCGATACCGGGATTTGATGGCTACACCTTC.

This sequence joins TRBV6-5 and TRBJ1-2; D is perhaps TRBD1 (5 bases). The CDR3 spans 14 residues. Looked up from germline, CDR1 is MNHEY and CDR2 is SVGAGI. The ends were cut back, 4 bases at V and 8 bases at J, with 17 bases in the middle. CDR3 sequence: CASSFTGGELGYTF. Here the CDR3 DNA reads TGTGCCAGCAGTTTTACGGGGGGGGAATTGGGCTACACCTTC.

This chain uses TRBV5-4 with TRBJ1-3, with unresolved D. CDR1 is SGHNT, CDR2 YYREEE, per germline (reference sequence). Trimming shortened V by 0 bases and J by 7 bases, and 8 bases separated the two germline ends. The CDR3 is 13 amino acids. CDR3 DNA: TGTGCCAGCAGCTTGGGTCCTGAGAACACCATATATTTT. Amino acid sequence: CASSLGPENTIYF. Drawing the rest from reference TRBV5-4 and TRBJ1-3, the complete variable domain is ETGVTQSPTHLIKTRGQQVTLRCSSQSGHNTVSWYQQALGQGPQFIFQYYREEENGRGNFPPRFSGLQFPNYSSELNVNALELDDSALYLCASSLGPENTIYFGEGSWLTVV.

V gene TRBV12-3 or TRBV12-4 combines with J gene TRBJ1-5; the match to TRBD1 covers 8 bases. The CDR3 loop spans 15 amino acids. The V segment lost 4 bases and the J segment 1 base; nucleotides outside the gene matches: 3. CDR3 sequence reads: CASSYTGGSNQPQHF. CDR3 bases: TGTGCCAGCAGTTATACAGGGGGGAGCAATCAGCCCCAGCATTTT.

There are a few counts of this clonotype. The chain joins TRBV7-2 to TRBJ2-5, with D hard to call. Germline loops: CDR1 SGHTA, CDR2 FQGNSA. Trimming took off 5 bases at V and 4 bases at J, with 11 bases between the two ends. The length of the CDR3 is 13 residues. The CDR3 spells CASSPTTRETQYF. The CDR3 nucleotides are TGTGCCAGCAGCCCGACCACGAGAGAGACCCAGTACTTC.

This clonotype was picked up many times. V is TRBV7-9 and J is TRBJ2-7; TRBD1 aligns across 7 bases. V dropped 4 bases and J dropped 5; count of bases not matched to a gene: 5. Germline lookup yields CDR1 SEHNR and CDR2 FQNEAQ (reference sequence). This CDR3 is 13 amino acids long. The CDR3 DNA follows: TGTGCCAGCAGCTCGGGACAGACCAACGAGCAGTACTTC. Translated, it gives CASSSGQTNEQYF.